The clone carrying this T cell receptor (beta chain) was recorded once. Its target is unknown. One base away lies a much larger clone, so this may be a sequencing read error. This specimen belongs to a study of beta chain features in type 1 diabetes. Isolated RNA was reverse transcribed in full, so expressed TCRB transcripts were sequenced. The method was immunoSEQ multiplex PCR; TCRdb's version includes in-frame clones alone and lacks a portion of them. The sample carries about 320,000 clones, 14% recorded once. Study conclusions and caveats: Type 1 diabetes patients had fewer VDJ junction insertions and more deletions.

The germline V gene has CDR1 SGHDT and CDR2 YYEEEE. After removal of 2 bases from V and 2 bases from J, the junction contained 3 bases not matched to a gene. The CDR3 is 14 residues long. The V call is TRBV5-6, the J call TRBJ2-5; 7 nucleotides agree with TRBD1. Input material: central memory CD4+ T cells from blood. The receptor was derived from a man aged 25-40 years in good health. The DNA of the CDR3 is TGTGCCAGCAGCTTTTCCAGGGGGCAAGAGACCCAGTACTTC. The encoded protein is CASSFSRGQETQYF.